The 5 T cell receptor beta chains presented below share a single source sample, sequenced in a study of tumor-infiltrating lymphocytes in primary liver carcinoma. Priming with a constant-region primer yielded TCR beta cDNA from 400 to 500 ng total RNA. Three nested multiplex PCR rounds, a slightly modified ARM-PCR, produced the libraries for TCR beta. Two initial PCR rounds of about 11 cycles each paired TRBV1-TRBV30 forward primers with a C-beta reverse primer. TCRdb independently ran MiXCR on the multiplex PCR reads; one entry per CDR3 protein. Of about 29,000 distinct CDR3 sequences in the sample, about three quarters were seen once. Unsorted bulk tissue, about 19-32 mg of it, served as the source for co-extraction of RNA and DNA. Sequencing was done on a sample of liver tumor tissue from sampling region 5. As to subset: tumor region T5, tumor centre. Every receptor here comes from a middle-aged man with primary liver carcinoma and hepatitis B virus infection.

Turning to this clonotype: One end of the junction fails to match germline, which may point to a read error. The chain carries TRBV5-8 and TRBJ2-4; TRBD2 matches 9 bases. CDR1 and CDR2 (germline): SGHTS, YDEGEE. The CDR3 is 16 residues long. In DNA, the CDR3 is TGTGTCAGCAGCCTGGGACTAGCAGGCCCCAAAAACATTAAGTACTTC. Translation: CVSSLGLAGPKNIKYF. Full variable domain (missing parts from reference TRBV5-8 and TRBJ2-4): EAGVTQSPTHLIKTRGQQATLRCSPISGHTSVYWYQQALGLGLQFLLWYDEGEERNRGNFPPRFSGRQFPNYSSELNVNALELEDSALYLCVSSLGLAGPKNIKYFGAGTRLSVL.

V gene TRBV29-1 combines with J gene TRBJ2-7; D not certain. Trimming shortened V by 0 bases and J by 9 bases, and 6 bases separated the two germline ends. CDR1 is SQVTM, CDR2 ANQGSEA, per germline. This CDR3 is built from 10 residues. CDR3 residues: CSVEDDPQYF. The CDR3, as DNA: TGCAGCGTTGAAGACGACCCGCAGTACTTC.

This clonotype was seen more than once but under ten times. The genes are TRBV6-1 and TRBJ2-7; D might be TRBD1 (5 bases). Trimming shortened V by 6 bases and J by 2 bases, and 17 bases separated the two germline ends. This CDR3 comprises 15 residues. Germline V gene sequence: CDR1 MNHNS, CDR2 SASEGT. The CDR3 DNA is TGTGCCAGCAGCCTGTGGGGCAGTAACACCTACGAGCAGTACTTC. It codes for CASSLWGSNTYEQYF.

About this clonotype itself: A read error may produce the germline difference seen at one junction end. The chain links TRBV5-6 to TRBJ2-1, with no clear D. CDR1 and CDR2 from the germline V gene are SGHDT and YYEEEE. The CDR3 spans 12 residues. The CDR3 DNA is TGTACCAGCAGCCTGCTTAGCAGCGAGCAGTTCTTC. Translated, it gives CTSSLLSSEQFF.

On this clonotype itself: Germline and junction disagree at one end, which may indicate a read error. The chain is built from TRBV29-1 and TRBJ1-1, with D maybe TRBD1 (5 bases). CDR3 size: 14 residues. Germline loops: CDR1 SQVTM, CDR2 ANQGSEA. The CDR3 coding sequence is TGCCGCGTTGAGGGGATGCCGTCCTCGCCTGAAGCTTTCTTT. This codes for CRVEGMPSSPEAFF.